This TCR beta chain was retrieved from a study of graft-versus-host responses after intestinal transplantation. In the study overall: Those transplanted obtained multivisceral, liver-intestinal, or isolated intestinal grafts. Findings and limits, study-wide: Detection of GvH clones occurred in recipient marrow, and some had their first appearance in ileum or blood.

Remarks on this clone: What it binds is unknown.

Looked up from germline, CDR1 is MGHRA and CDR2 is YSYEKL. J gave up 2 bases and V 5 bases, and 6 bases lay outside the gene matches. The CDR3 runs to 14 residues. TCRdb's table, derived via immunoSEQ multiplex PCR, lists solely in-frame clones and lacks some. This sample has tens of thousands of clones, with 90% to 95% found just once. Sequences were derived from unstimulated CD8+ T cells sorted from spleen or lymph node cells, sampled before intestinal transplant. The rearrangement links TRBV4-1 to TRBJ2-7; 7 bases line up with TRBD1. The clonotype comes from a human donor who received an intestinal transplant. CDR3 protein: CASSSRQGAYEQYF. The CDR3 DNA sequence: TGCGCCAGCAGCAGCAGACAGGGTGCCTACGAGCAGTACTTC.